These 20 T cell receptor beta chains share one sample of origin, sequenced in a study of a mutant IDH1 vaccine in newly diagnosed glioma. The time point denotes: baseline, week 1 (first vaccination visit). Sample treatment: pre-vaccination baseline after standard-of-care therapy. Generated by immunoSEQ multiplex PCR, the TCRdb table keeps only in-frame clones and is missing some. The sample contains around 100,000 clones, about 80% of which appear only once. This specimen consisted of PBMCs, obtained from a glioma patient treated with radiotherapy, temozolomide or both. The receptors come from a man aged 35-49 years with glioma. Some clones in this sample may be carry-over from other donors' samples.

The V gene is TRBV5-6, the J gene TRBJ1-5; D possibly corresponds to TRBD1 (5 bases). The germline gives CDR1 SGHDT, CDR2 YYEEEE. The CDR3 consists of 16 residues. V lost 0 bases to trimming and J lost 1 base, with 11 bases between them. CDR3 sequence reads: CASSLAGVGSNQPQHF. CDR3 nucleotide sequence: TGTGCCAGCAGCTTGGCGGGGGTAGGGAGCAATCAGCCCCAGCATTTT.

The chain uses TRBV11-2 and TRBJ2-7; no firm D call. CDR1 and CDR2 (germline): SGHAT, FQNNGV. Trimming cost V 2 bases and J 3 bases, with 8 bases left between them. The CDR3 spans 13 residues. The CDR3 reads CASSLQVYYEQYF. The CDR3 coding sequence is TGTGCCAGCAGCTTACAGGTTTACTACGAGCAGTACTTC.

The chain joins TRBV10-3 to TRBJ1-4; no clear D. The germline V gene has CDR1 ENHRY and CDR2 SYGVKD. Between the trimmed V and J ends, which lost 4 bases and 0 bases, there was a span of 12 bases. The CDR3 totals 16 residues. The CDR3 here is CAISGATHSTNEKLFF. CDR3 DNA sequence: TGTGCCATCAGTGGGGCCACACACTCAACTAATGAAAAACTGTTTTTT.

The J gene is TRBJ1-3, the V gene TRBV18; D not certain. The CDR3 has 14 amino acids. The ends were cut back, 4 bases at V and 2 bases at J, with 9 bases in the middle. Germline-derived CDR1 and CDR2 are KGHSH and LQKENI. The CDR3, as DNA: TGTGCCAGCTCACTAGAGGAGGCTGGAAACACCATATATTTT. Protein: CASSLEEAGNTIYF.

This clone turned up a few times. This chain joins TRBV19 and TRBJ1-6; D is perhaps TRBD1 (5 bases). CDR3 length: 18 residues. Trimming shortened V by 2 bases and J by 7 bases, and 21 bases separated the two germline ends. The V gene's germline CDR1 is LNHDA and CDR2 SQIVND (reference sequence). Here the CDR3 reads CASSIKGASSPPNSPLHF. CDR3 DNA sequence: TGTGCCAGTAGTATAAAAGGGGCCTCCTCCCCTCCGAATTCACCCCTCCACTTT.

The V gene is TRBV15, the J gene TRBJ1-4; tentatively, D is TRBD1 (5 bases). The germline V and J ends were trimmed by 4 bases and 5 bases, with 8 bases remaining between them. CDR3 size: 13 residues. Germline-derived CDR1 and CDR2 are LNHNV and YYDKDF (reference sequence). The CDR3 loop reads CATSTNRNEKLFF. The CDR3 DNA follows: TGTGCCACCAGCACTAACAGGAATGAAAAACTGTTTTTT.

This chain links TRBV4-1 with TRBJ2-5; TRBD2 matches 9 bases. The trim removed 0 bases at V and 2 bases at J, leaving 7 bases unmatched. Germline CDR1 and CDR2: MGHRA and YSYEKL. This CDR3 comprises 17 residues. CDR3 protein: CASSQDHPSGVQETQYF. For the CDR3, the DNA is TGCGCCAGCAGCCAAGATCACCCTAGCGGGGTTCAAGAGACCCAGTACTTC.

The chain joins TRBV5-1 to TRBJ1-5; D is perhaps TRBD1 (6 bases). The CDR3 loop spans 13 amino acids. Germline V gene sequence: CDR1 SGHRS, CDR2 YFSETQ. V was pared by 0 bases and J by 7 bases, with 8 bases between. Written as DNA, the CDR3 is TGCGCCAGCAGCTTGGGGGACAACCAGCCCCAGCATTTT. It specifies CASSLGDNQPQHF. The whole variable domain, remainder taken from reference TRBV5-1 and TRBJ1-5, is KAGVTQTPRYLIKTRGQQVTLSCSPISGHRSVSWYQQTPGQGLQFLFEYFSETQRNKGNFPGRFSGRQFSNSRSEMNVSTLELGDSALYLCASSLGDNQPQHFGDGTRLSIL.

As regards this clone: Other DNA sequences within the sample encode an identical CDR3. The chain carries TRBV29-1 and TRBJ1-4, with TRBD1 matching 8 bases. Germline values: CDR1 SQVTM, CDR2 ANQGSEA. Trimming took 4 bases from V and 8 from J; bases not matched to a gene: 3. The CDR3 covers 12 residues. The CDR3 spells CSVGQGREKLFF. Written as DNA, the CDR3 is TGCAGCGTTGGACAGGGGAGGGAAAAACTGTTTTTT.

The CDR3 spells CASRGTGHAYEQYF. The DNA of the CDR3 is TGTGCCAGTAGAGGGACAGGTCACGCCTACGAGCAGTACTTC. The chain recombines TRBV2 with TRBJ2-7; 8 bases are a match to TRBD1. The CDR3 loop spans 14 amino acids. Germline V gene data show CDR1 as SNHLY and CDR2 as FYNNEI. V lost 9 bases and J lost 2; bases outside the gene matches: 9. Together with reference TRBV2 and TRBJ2-7, the CDR3 gives the full variable domain: EPEVTQTPSHQVTQMGQEVILRCVPISNHLYFYWYRQILGQKVEFLVSFYNNEISEKSEIFDDQFSVERPDGSNFTLKIRSTKLEDSAMYFCASRGTGHAYEQYFGPGTRLTVT.

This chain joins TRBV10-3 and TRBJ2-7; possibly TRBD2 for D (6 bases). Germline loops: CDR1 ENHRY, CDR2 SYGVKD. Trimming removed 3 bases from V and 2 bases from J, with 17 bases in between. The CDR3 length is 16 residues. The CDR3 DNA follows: TGTGCCATCAGTGACCGTCGGGACTCGAGGACCTACGAGCAGTACTTC. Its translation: CAISDRRDSRTYEQYF.

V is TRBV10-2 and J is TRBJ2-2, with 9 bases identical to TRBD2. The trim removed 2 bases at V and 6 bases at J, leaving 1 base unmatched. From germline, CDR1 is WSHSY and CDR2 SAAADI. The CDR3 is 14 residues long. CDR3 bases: TGCGCCAGCAGTGAGGCGGGGGGGTCCGGGGAGCTGTTTTTT. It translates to CASSEAGGSGELFF.

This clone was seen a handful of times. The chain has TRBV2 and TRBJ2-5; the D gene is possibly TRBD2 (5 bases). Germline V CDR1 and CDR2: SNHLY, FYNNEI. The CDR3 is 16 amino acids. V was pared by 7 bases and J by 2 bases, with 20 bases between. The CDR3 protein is CASNVGRVGKQETQYF. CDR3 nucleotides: TGTGCCAGCAACGTAGGTCGGGTCGGGAAACAAGAGACCCAGTACTTC.

CDR3 protein: CASSYSGGDSYNEQFF. The CDR3 DNA reads TGTGCCAGCAGTTACTCGGGCGGGGACTCCTACAATGAGCAGTTCTTC. The chain recombines TRBV6-5 with TRBJ2-1, with a possible D match to TRBD2 (6 bases). With 0 bases removed from V and 0 bases from J, the gap between germline ends came to 9 bases. Germline CDR1 and CDR2: MNHEY and SVGAGI. CDR3 size: 16 residues.

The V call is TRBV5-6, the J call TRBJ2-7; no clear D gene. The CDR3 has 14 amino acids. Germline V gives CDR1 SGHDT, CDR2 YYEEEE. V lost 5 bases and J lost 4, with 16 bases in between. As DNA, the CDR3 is TGTGCCAGCAGTCAGGAAGGGTCAACGTACGAGCAGTACTTC. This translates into CASSQEGSTYEQYF. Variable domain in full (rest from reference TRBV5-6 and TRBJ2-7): DAGVTQSPTHLIKTRGQQVTLRCSPKSGHDTVSWYQQALGQGPQFIFQYYEEEERQRGNFPDRFSGHQFPNYSSELNVNALLLGDSALYLCASSQEGSTYEQYFGPGTRLTVT.

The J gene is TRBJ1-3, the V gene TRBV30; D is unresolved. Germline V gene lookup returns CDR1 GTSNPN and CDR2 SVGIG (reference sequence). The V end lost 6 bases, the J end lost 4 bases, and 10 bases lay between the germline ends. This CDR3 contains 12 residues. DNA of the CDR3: TGTGCCTGTAAGCTCTGGGGAAACACCATATATTTT. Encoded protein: CACKLWGNTIYF.

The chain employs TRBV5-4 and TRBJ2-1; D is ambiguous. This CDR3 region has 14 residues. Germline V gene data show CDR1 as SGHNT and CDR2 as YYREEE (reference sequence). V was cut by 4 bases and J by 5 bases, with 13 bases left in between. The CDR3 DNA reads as TGTGCCAGCAGCGCGACTGATTCAAACAATGAGCAGTTCTTC. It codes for CASSATDSNNEQFF.

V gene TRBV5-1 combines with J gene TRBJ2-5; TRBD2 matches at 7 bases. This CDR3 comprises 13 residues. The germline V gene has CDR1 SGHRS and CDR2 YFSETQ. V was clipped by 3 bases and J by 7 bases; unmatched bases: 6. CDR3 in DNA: TGCGCCAGCAGCTCCAGCGGGGTAGGGACCCAGTACTTC. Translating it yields CASSSSGVGTQYF.

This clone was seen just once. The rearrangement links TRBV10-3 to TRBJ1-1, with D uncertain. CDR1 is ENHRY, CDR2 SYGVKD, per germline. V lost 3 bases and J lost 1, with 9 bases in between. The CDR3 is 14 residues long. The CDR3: CAISDGVRNTEAFF. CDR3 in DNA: TGTGCCATCAGTGACGGGGTGCGGAACACTGAAGCTTTCTTT.

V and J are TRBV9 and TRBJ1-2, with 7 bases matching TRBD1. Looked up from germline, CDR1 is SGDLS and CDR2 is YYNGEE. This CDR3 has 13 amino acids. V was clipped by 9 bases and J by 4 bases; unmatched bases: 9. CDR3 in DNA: TGTGCCAATAACAGGGGCCTACTCTATGGCTACACCTTC. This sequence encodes CANNRGLLYGYTF.